What follows are 31 T cell receptor beta chains derived from one specimen sequenced in a study of cytomegalovirus exposure and HLA in healthy donors. PCR was performed using 60 Vbeta and 13 Jbeta primers. TCRdb's copy holds only in-frame clones and misses some; the assay was immunoSEQ multiplex PCR. Among roughly 110,000 clones listed, roughly four fifths were seen once. The sequenced sample was PBMCs. The receptor source for this set is a male donor in good health and CMV-seropositive.

About this clone: Its ends do not fully match the called genes, so a read error is possible. The chain joins TRBV7-9 to TRBJ2-7; a weak D match, TRBD2 (5 bases). This CDR3 has 12 amino acids. CDR1 and CDR2 from the germline V gene are SEHNR and FQNEAQ (reference sequence). The CDR3 nucleotides are TGTTCCAGCAGCTTAGCGAGGTACGAGCAGTACTTC. This gives the protein CSSSLARYEQYF.

The rearrangement links TRBV2 to TRBJ1-1; D is ambiguous. This CDR3 comprises 12 residues. The V gene lost 7 bases and the J gene lost 11 bases, with 17 bases spanning the gap. The germline V gene encodes CDR1 SNHLY and CDR2 FYNNEI. CDR3 loop: CASTGESLTAFF. In DNA form, the CDR3 reads TGTGCCAGCACTGGAGAATCCCTGACGGCTTTCTTT. The variable domain in full, completed from reference TRBV2 and TRBJ1-1, reads EPEVTQTPSHQVTQMGQEVILRCVPISNHLYFYWYRQILGQKVEFLVSFYNNEISEKSEIFDDQFSVERPDGSNFTLKIRSTKLEDSAMYFCASTGESLTAFFGQGTRLTVV.

The CDR3 spells CAWSDGSGVNEQFF. In DNA form, the CDR3 reads TGTGCCTGGAGTGACGGCTCCGGGGTGAATGAGCAGTTCTTC. The chain joins TRBV30 to TRBJ2-1; D possibly corresponds to TRBD2 (5 bases). V was cut by 1 base and J by 7 bases, with 14 bases left in between. The CDR3 consists of 14 residues. Per germline, CDR1 GTSNPN and CDR2 SVGIG (reference sequence).

V is TRBV27 and J is TRBJ2-4; 8 bases agree with TRBD2. Looked up from germline, CDR1 is MNHEY and CDR2 is SMNVEV (reference sequence). The CDR3 sequence is 17 residues long. V dropped 5 bases and J dropped 0; count of bases not matched to a gene: 9. CDR3 nucleotide sequence: TGTGCCAGCAGTACCCATAGCGGGGAGCTAGCCAAAAACATTCAGTACTTC. It encodes CASSTHSGELAKNIQYF.

A few counts support this clone. The CDR3 sequence is CASSLRGGLTGELFF. The CDR3 DNA follows: TGTGCCAGCAGCTTGAGAGGTGGCCTCACCGGGGAGCTGTTTTTT. The V gene is TRBV5-4, the J gene TRBJ2-2; D unresolved. Looked up from germline, CDR1 is SGHNT and CDR2 is YYREEE (reference sequence). The CDR3 is 15 amino acids. V gave up 1 base and J gave up 4 bases, with 11 bases separating them.

The rearrangement uses TRBV4-3 and TRBJ2-4; D is perhaps TRBD2 (6 bases). Germline lookup yields CDR1 LGHNA and CDR2 YSLEER. This CDR3 region has 18 residues. V dropped 3 bases and J dropped 4 bases, with 22 bases sitting between them. The CDR3 DNA sequence: TGCGCCAGCAGCCAGATGGGGGGTTCGATCTTGGGGAAAAACATTCAGTACTTC. This gives the protein CASSQMGGSILGKNIQYF.

This chain uses TRBV19 with TRBJ1-5, with 7 bases fitting TRBD1. V gave up 8 bases and J gave up 2 bases; unmatched junction bases: 9. Per the germline V gene, CDR1 is LNHDA and CDR2 is SQIVND (reference sequence). This CDR3 is built from 15 residues. In DNA, the CDR3 is TGTGCCAGTTCAAACAGGGGACGCGGCAATCAGCCCCAGCATTTT. Amino acid sequence: CASSNRGRGNQPQHF.

The V call is TRBV6-5, the J call TRBJ1-1; unclear D gene. The CDR3 is made up of 16 amino acids. Per the germline V gene, CDR1 is MNHEY and CDR2 is SVGAGI. Trimming removed 4 bases from V and 1 base from J, with 16 bases in between. The CDR3 DNA sequence: TGTGCCAGCAGTTCATATCGAGCGGGGAAGAACACTGAAGCTTTCTTT. As protein: CASSSYRAGKNTEAFF.

The rearrangement links TRBV28 to TRBJ1-2; D perhaps matches TRBD1 (5 bases). The CDR3 covers 15 residues. Trimming removed 2 bases at V and 6 bases at J, with 16 bases between. The germline gives CDR1 MDHEN, CDR2 SYDVKM. The CDR3 loop is CASSLDGAVRNGYTF. DNA of the CDR3: TGTGCCAGCAGTTTAGATGGGGCGGTGAGAAATGGCTACACCTTC.

This sequence joins TRBV19 and TRBJ1-1; D might be TRBD1 (5 bases). The CDR3 sequence is 14 residues long. Germline V CDR1 and CDR2: LNHDA, SQIVND (reference sequence). Trimming left V 6 bases short and J 0 bases short, with 11 bases between. The CDR3 loop is CASRSGGLNTEAFF. DNA for the CDR3: TGTGCCAGTAGAAGCGGGGGACTGAACACTGAAGCTTTCTTT. The full variable domain, with the rest looked up from reference TRBV19 and TRBJ1-1, is DGGITQSPKYLFRKEGQNVTLSCEQNLNHDAMYWYRQDPGQGLRLIYYSQIVNDFQKGDIAEGYSVSREKKESFPLTVTSAQKNPTAFYLCASRSGGLNTEAFFGQGTRLTVV.

This clone has just one count. This rearrangement joins TRBV7-6 to TRBJ1-3; 7 nucleotides align to TRBD1. In germline, CDR1 is SGHVS, CDR2 FNYEAQ. V gave up 1 base and J gave up 0 bases; unmatched junction bases: 3. The CDR3 totals 16 residues. The CDR3 reads CASSLGGQFSGNTIYF. The CDR3 DNA reads TGTGCCAGCAGCTTAGGGGGACAGTTCTCTGGAAACACCATATATTTT.

This clone appeared a few times. The rearrangement uses TRBV4-3 and TRBJ1-2; TRBD1 is a possible D gene (6 bases). The CDR3 is 15 amino acids. Germline V gene sequence: CDR1 LGHNA, CDR2 YSLEER. The V end lost 0 bases, the J end lost 7 bases, and 15 bases lay between the germline ends. Written as DNA, the CDR3 is TGCGCCAGCAGCCAAGATTCTACAGGGAACCCTGGCTACACCTTC. As protein: CASSQDSTGNPGYTF.

The CDR3 nucleotides read TGTGCCAGCAGCTTTACCCCGGGACTAGCGGGAGGCGCACAGTTCTTC. Encoded protein: CASSFTPGLAGGAQFF. This chain uses TRBV7-2 with TRBJ2-1; 15 positions agree with TRBD2. CDR3 length: 16 amino acids. Germline-derived CDR1 and CDR2 are SGHTA and FQGNSA. Unmatched junction bases numbered 10, after V lost 3 bases and J lost 13 bases.

The gene calls are TRBV27 and TRBJ1-1; D not certain. The CDR3 has 15 residues. Germline CDR1 MNHEY, CDR2 SMNVEV (reference sequence). Between the trimmed V and J ends, which lost 3 bases and 0 bases, there was a span of 11 bases. The CDR3: CASSFTAHMNTEAFF. The CDR3 nucleotides read TGTGCCAGCAGTTTTACAGCACACATGAACACTGAAGCTTTCTTT.

The chain combines TRBV4-1 with TRBJ2-5; the D gene is possibly TRBD1 (5 bases). The V gene's germline CDR1 is MGHRA and CDR2 YSYEKL. The V and J ends lost 0 bases and 5 bases respectively, with 13 bases between them. The CDR3 runs 15 residues. In nucleotides, the CDR3 is TGCGCCAGCAGCCAAGATAATCTGGGGCTGGAGACCCAGTACTTC. Encoded protein: CASSQDNLGLETQYF.

The chain uses TRBV11-2 and TRBJ2-1; D is perhaps TRBD1 (6 bases). Per germline, CDR1 SGHAT and CDR2 FQNNGV. This CDR3 comprises 13 residues. V lost 4 bases to trimming and J lost 5 bases, with 9 bases between them. CDR3 nucleotides: TGTGCCAGCAGCTCCCGGACAGACAATGAGCAGTTCTTC. Amino acids: CASSSRTDNEQFF.

The chain recombines TRBV20-1 with TRBJ2-3; a possible D gene is TRBD2 (5 bases). This CDR3 spans 11 amino acids. Trimming took 0 bases from V and 8 from J, leaving 6 bases between them. CDR1 is DFQATT and CDR2 is SNEGSKA in the germline V gene (reference sequence). CDR3 loop: CSAREGSTQYF. In nucleotides, the CDR3 is TGCAGTGCTAGAGAGGGGAGTACGCAGTATTTT.

The J gene is TRBJ1-1, the V gene TRBV7-2, with 8 nucleotides matching TRBD1. V trimming: 4 bases; J trimming: 1 base; junction bases outside the gene matches: 2. The CDR3 totals 14 residues. Germline CDR1 SGHTA, CDR2 FQGNSA. The CDR3 DNA reads TGTGCCAGCAGCTCGACAGGGGCGAACACTGAAGCTTTCTTT. Protein product: CASSSTGANTEAFF.

The V call is TRBV4-2, the J call TRBJ2-3; 8 bases agree with TRBD2. Trimming at V came to 3 bases and at J to 2 bases, leaving 4 bases not matched to a gene. CDR3 length: 15 residues. The germline V gene encodes CDR1 LGHNA and CDR2 YNFKEQ. In DNA form, the CDR3 reads TGTGCCAGCAGCCAGCTGACTAGCGACACAGATACGCAGTATTTT. Residues: CASSQLTSDTDTQYF.

The chain employs TRBV29-1 and TRBJ2-1; TRBD1 matches at 9 bases. J was trimmed by 8 bases and V by 5 bases; bases with no gene match: 10. Germline CDR1 reads SQVTM; CDR2 reads ANQGSEA. This CDR3 contains 14 residues. DNA of the CDR3: TGCAGCGTTAGTCCGGGACAGGGTGCGCATGAGCAGTTCTTC. This translates into CSVSPGQGAHEQFF.

This chain connects TRBV4-1 to TRBJ2-1; D might be TRBD2 (6 bases). CDR1 is MGHRA and CDR2 is YSYEKL in the germline V gene. The CDR3 is 14 residues long. V lost 3 bases and J lost 7, with 13 bases in between. CDR3 residues: CASSQGGRGNEQFF. The CDR3 nucleotides read TGCGCCAGCAGCCAGGGGGGAAGAGGTAATGAGCAGTTCTTC.

The rearrangement links TRBV7-9 to TRBJ2-7; TRBD2 matches 8 bases. The V gene end was trimmed by 4 bases and the J gene end by 3 bases; junction bases not matched to a gene: 5. Germline V gene sequence: CDR1 SEHNR, CDR2 FQNEAQ (reference sequence). The CDR3 has 14 amino acids. CDR3 amino acids: CASSSTSGNYEQYF. The CDR3 bases are TGTGCCAGCAGCTCCACTAGCGGAAACTACGAGCAGTACTTC.

This chain links TRBV7-9 with TRBJ2-3; 11 nucleotides agree with TRBD2. This CDR3 comprises 16 residues. V lost 5 bases and J lost 3; bases outside the gene matches: 7. CDR1 SEHNR and CDR2 FQNEAQ come from the germline V gene (reference sequence). CDR3 nucleotide sequence: TGTGCCAGCAGCCACCCCCTAGCGGGAGGAACAGATACGCAGTATTTT. Translation gives CASSHPLAGGTDTQYF.

The gene calls are TRBV7-9 and TRBJ2-1, with 7 bases matching TRBD2. This CDR3 contains 17 residues. V lost 3 bases and J lost 6; bases outside the gene matches: 14. Germline assignment: CDR1 SEHNR and CDR2 FQNEAQ (reference sequence). Here the CDR3 DNA reads TGTGCCAGCAGCTTCCTTTCCCTTCGAGCGGGGATCAATGAGCAGTTCTTC. This encodes CASSFLSLRAGINEQFF. The full variable domain, completed using reference TRBV7-9 and TRBJ2-1, is DTGVSQNPRHKITKRGQNVTFRCDPISEHNRLYWYRQTLGQGPEFLTYFQNEAQLEKSRLLSDRFSAERPKGSFSTLEIQRTEQGDSAMYLCASSFLSLRAGINEQFFGPGTRLTVL.

The V call is TRBV4-1, the J call TRBJ1-2; possibly TRBD1 for D (6 bases). The V end lost 1 base, the J end lost 6 bases, and 18 bases lay between the germline ends. The CDR3 consists of 16 residues. Germline CDR1 reads MGHRA; CDR2 reads YSYEKL. The DNA of the CDR3 is TGCGCCAGCAGCCAAGGGCCGGGAGGGGGGCGCGATGGCTACACCTTC. Protein: CASSQGPGGGRDGYTF.

The chain is built from TRBV5-4 and TRBJ1-4, with 9 bases fitting TRBD1. CDR1 is SGHNT, CDR2 YYREEE, per germline (reference sequence). Trimming took 5 bases from V and 5 from J; bases not matched to a gene: 4. This CDR3 is 14 amino acids long. The CDR3 DNA reads TGTGCCAGCAGTTCCGGGACAGGGAATGAAAAACTGTTTTTT. Translating it yields CASSSGTGNEKLFF.

This rearrangement joins TRBV6-1 to TRBJ2-7, with D hard to call. The CDR3 runs 11 residues. V shed 4 bases and J shed 3 bases, with 4 bases lying between them. Germline V gene sequence: CDR1 MNHNS, CDR2 SASEGT. The CDR3 loop reads CASSALYEQYF. The CDR3 coding sequence is TGTGCCAGCAGTGCCCTCTACGAGCAGTACTTC.

The rearrangement links TRBV5-6 to TRBJ2-7; 7 nucleotides align to TRBD1. CDR1 and CDR2 (germline): SGHDT, YYEEEE. This CDR3 comprises 14 residues. V lost 2 bases, J lost 7 bases, and 9 bases stayed unmatched. The CDR3: CASSFPDRAREQYF. The CDR3, as DNA: TGTGCCAGCAGCTTTCCCGACAGGGCGAGGGAGCAGTACTTC.

The chain joins TRBV15 to TRBJ1-6, with a tentative D call TRBD1 (5 bases). The germline CDR1 and CDR2 sequences are LNHNV and YYDKDF (reference sequence). Deletions cut 3 bases from V and 9 bases from J, with 6 bases between. The CDR3 contains 12 residues. CDR3 sequence (DNA): TGTGCCACCAGCAGTAGGGGTTCACCCCTCCACTTT. Its translation: CATSSRGSPLHF.

The chain links TRBV4-3 to TRBJ2-5; the D gene is possibly TRBD2 (6 bases). This CDR3 has 15 amino acids. The V and J ends lost 2 bases and 0 bases respectively, with 10 bases between them. CDR1 and CDR2 from the germline V gene are LGHNA and YSLEER. CDR3 sequence (DNA): TGCGCCAGCAGCCAATCCACTAGCAACCAAGAGACCCAGTACTTC. Translation gives CASSQSTSNQETQYF.

The chain recombines TRBV27 with TRBJ2-3; perhaps TRBD1 as D (6 bases). V lost 3 bases, J lost 2 bases, and 9 bases lay in between. The CDR3 contains 14 residues. From germline, CDR1 is MNHEY and CDR2 SMNVEV (reference sequence). This CDR3 reads CASSLAGATDTQYF. CDR3 bases: TGTGCCAGCAGTTTGGCAGGGGCCACAGATACGCAGTATTTT.